This T cell receptor (beta chain) derives from a study of vaccination and CD4 T cells after COVID-19. Study-wide results and limits: Nearly all convalescent vaccine-specific clones, 304 of 307, recognized only SARS-CoV-2 spike.

CDR1 LNHDA and CDR2 SQIVND come from the germline V gene (reference sequence). The junction had 2 bases not matched to a gene; V was cut back by 5 bases and J by 0 bases. This CDR3 is 15 amino acids long. With respect to this clonotype: Antigen specificity is unknown.

This sample's treatment: approximately 11-day PBMC culture with coronavirus spike peptide pools or control peptides (ViraFEST assay). Expansion of antigen-specific T cells with peptide pools by ViraFEST preceded sequencing of TCRs. Having spent less than 12 days in culture, CD4+ T cells were then isolated by negative selection. Sequencing of DNA taken from cultured CD4+ T cells relied on the Oncomine TCR Beta short-read assay. It was cultured CD4+ T cells from which genomic DNA was extracted. Via MiXCR, TCRdb re-called the PCR reads, giving one row per CDR3 protein. Here the sample spans about 7,100 distinct CDR3 sequences, 60% to 65% being singletons.

This chain joins TRBV19 and TRBJ2-1; TRBD1 matches at 9 bases. The receptor's source is a human donor who had recovered from COVID-19. Material for sequencing was CD4+ T cells from blood, cultured in vitro. The CDR3 spells CASSADRGSYNEQFF. The CDR3 DNA reads as TGTGCCAGTAGTGCGGACAGGGGCTCCTACAATGAGCAGTTCTTC.